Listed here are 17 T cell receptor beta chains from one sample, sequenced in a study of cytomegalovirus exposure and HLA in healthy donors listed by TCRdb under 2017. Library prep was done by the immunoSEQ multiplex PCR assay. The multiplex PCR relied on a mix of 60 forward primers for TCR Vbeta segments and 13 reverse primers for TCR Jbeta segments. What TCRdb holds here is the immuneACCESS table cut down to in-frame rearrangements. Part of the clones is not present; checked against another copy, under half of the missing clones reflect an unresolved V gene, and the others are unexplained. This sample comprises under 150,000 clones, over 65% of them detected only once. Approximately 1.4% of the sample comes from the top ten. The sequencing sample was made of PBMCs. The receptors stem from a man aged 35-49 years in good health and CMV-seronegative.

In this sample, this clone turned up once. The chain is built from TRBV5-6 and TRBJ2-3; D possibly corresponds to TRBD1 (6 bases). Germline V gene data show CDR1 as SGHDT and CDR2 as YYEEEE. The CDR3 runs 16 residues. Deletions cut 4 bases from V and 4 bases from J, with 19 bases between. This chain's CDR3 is CASSPWGPRIPDTQYF. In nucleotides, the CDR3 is TGTGCCAGCAGCCCCTGGGGGCCTAGGATCCCAGATACGCAGTATTTT.

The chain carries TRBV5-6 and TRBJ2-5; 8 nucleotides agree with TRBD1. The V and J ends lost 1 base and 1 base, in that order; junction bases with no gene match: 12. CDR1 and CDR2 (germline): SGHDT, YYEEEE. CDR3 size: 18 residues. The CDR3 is CASSLIGRTGHPQETQYF. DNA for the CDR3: TGTGCCAGCAGCTTGATTGGTCGGACAGGGCATCCCCAAGAGACCCAGTACTTC.

The CDR3: CASIPSPVGNSPLHF. The CDR3 DNA reads as TGTGCCAGCATCCCGTCCCCCGTGGGCAATTCACCCCTCCACTTT. The V gene is TRBV6-6, the J gene TRBJ1-6, with D unclear. Germline-derived CDR1 and CDR2 are MNHNY and SVGAGI (reference sequence). V was trimmed by 7 bases and J by 7 bases, leaving 17 bases between them. The CDR3 consists of 15 residues.

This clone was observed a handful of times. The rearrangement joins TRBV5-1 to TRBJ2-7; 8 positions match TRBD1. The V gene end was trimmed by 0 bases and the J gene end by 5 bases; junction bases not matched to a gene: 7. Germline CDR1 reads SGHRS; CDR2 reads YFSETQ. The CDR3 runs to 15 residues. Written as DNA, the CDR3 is TGCGCCAGCAGCTTGGCCGTCGGACAGGGAGACGAGCAGTACTTC. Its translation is CASSLAVGQGDEQYF.

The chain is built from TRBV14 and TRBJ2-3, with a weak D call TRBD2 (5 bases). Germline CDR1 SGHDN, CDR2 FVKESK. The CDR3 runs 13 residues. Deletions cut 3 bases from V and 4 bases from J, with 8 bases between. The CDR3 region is CASSHRGPDTQYF. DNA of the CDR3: TGTGCCAGCAGCCACCGGGGTCCAGATACGCAGTATTTT.

The CDR3: CASSGRDSLNTEAFF. CDR3 bases: TGTGCCAGCAGCGGTAGGGACAGTTTGAACACTGAAGCTTTCTTT. The V and J genes are TRBV9 and TRBJ1-1, with 7 bases identical to TRBD1. CDR1 and CDR2 from the germline V gene are SGDLS and YYNGEE. This CDR3 region has 15 residues. V lost 3 bases, J lost 0 bases, and 5 bases stayed unmatched.

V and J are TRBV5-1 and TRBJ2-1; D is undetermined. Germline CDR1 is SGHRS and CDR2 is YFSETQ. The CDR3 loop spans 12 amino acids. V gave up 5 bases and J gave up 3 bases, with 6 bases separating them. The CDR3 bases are TGCGCCAGCAGTTCTAACTACAATGAGCAGTTCTTC. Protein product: CASSSNYNEQFF.

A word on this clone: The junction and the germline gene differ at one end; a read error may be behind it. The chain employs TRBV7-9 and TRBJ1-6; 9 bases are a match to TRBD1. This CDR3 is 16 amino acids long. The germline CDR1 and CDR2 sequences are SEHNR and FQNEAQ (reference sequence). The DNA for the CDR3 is TGTTCCAGCAGCTTACAGGGGGCTGGGGATAATTCACCCCTCCACTTT. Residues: CSSSLQGAGDNSPLHF.

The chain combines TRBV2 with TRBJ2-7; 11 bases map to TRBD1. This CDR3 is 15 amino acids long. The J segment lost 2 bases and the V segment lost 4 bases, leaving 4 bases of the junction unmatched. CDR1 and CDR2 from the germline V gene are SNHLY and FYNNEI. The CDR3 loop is CASSVRTGGPYEQYF. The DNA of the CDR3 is TGTGCCAGCAGTGTTAGGACAGGGGGCCCCTACGAGCAGTACTTC.

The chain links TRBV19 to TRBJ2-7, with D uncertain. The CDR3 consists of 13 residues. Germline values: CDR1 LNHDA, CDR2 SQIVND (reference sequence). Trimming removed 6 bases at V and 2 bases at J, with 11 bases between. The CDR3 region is CASSFSMAYEQYF. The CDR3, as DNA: TGTGCCAGTAGCTTCTCTATGGCCTACGAGCAGTACTTC.

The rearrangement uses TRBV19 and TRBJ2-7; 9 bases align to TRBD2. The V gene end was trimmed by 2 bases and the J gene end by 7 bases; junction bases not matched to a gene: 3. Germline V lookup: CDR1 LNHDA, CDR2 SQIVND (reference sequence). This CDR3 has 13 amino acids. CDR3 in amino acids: CASSISGRREQYF. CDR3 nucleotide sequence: TGTGCCAGTAGTATAAGCGGGAGGAGGGAGCAGTACTTC.

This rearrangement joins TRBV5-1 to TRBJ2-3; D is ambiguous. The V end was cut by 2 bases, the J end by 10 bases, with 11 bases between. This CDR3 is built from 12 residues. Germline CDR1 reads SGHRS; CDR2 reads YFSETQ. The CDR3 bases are TGCGCCAGCAGCTTTGATCAAGAGGCGCAGTATTTT. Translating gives CASSFDQEAQYF.

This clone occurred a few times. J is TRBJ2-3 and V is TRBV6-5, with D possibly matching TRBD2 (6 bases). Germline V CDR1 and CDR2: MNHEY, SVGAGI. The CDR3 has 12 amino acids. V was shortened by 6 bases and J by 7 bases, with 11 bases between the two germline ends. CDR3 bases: TGTGCCAGCAGGATGGGGGGTAATACGCAGTATTTT. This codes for CASRMGGNTQYF.

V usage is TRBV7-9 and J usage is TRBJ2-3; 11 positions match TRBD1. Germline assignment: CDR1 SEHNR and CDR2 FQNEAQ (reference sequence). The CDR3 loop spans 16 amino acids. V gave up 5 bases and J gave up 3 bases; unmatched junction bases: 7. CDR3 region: CASSRTRDRGTDTQYF. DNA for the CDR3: TGTGCCAGCAGCCGGACCCGGGACAGGGGGACAGATACGCAGTATTTT.

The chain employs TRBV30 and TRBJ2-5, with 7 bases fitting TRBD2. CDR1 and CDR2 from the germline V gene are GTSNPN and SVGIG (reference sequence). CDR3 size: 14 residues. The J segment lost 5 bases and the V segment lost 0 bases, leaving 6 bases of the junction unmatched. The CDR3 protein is CAWSVGRDAETQYF. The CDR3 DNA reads TGTGCCTGGAGTGTAGGGAGGGACGCGGAGACCCAGTACTTC.

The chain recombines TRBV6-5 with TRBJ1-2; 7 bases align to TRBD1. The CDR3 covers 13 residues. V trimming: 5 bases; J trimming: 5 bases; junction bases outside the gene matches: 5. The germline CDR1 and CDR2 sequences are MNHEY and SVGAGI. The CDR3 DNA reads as TGTGCCAGCAGTAACGACAGGGCTTATGGCTACACCTTC. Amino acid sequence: CASSNDRAYGYTF.

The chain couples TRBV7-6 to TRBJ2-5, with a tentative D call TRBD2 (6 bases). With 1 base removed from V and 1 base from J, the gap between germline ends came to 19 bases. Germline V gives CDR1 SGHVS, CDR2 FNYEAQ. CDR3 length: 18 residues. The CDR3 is CASSLVPQEAGSQETQYF. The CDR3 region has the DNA TGTGCCAGCAGCTTAGTGCCTCAGGAGGCGGGGTCCCAAGAGACCCAGTACTTC.